Below, one TCR beta chain is given with its context. These data belong to a study of long-term antiretroviral therapy in people with HIV. The germline V gene has CDR1 MNHNS and CDR2 SASEGT. J was trimmed by 4 bases and V by 0 bases; bases with no gene match: 13. CDR3 size: 20 residues. Survey-level immunoSEQ v3.0 assays were run. Sequencing was performed with immunoSEQ multiplex PCR; in TCRdb, only in-frame clones are kept and a portion is missing. Altogether around 25,000 clones are present, around four fifths being singletons, with the ten largest covering 4.5% to 5.5%. The sequences come from unsorted PBMCs, collected 3 years after starting antiretroviral therapy. The chain uses TRBV6-1 and TRBJ2-1; 12 bases are a match to TRBD2. The receptor's source is a man between 18 and 29 years old with HIV. CDR3 nucleotide sequence: TGTGCCAGCAGTGAAGCGCTTGGGCTAGCGGGGGGGCCGAGGTACAATGAGCAGTTCTTC. Its protein product is CASSEALGLAGGPRYNEQFF.